This section outlines one TCR beta chain sequence together with its context. Using immunoSEQ multiplex PCR, the repertoire was profiled, and TCRdb retains in-frame clones only, with some absent. Among 100,000 to 150,000 clones listed, just under 95% were seen once. These data originate in a study of OX40 agonist ivuxolimab in advanced cancers. This CDR3 spans 15 amino acids. The junction had 6 bases not matched to a gene; V was cut back by 6 bases and J by 4 bases. CDR1 and CDR2 (germline): SGHTA, FQGNSA. This sample comprised CD4+ or CD8+ T cells sorted from blood, obtained in a trial of the OX40 agonist ivuxolimab. This rearrangement joins TRBV7-2 to TRBJ1-3; 10 bases match TRBD1. The sequence came from an adult with an advanced solid tumor such as melanoma, head and neck, liver or kidney cancer. The CDR3 DNA reads as TGTGCCAGCAGAGCCGACAGGGGGCCAGGAAACACCATATATTTT. This gives the protein CASRADRGPGNTIYF. Based on the CDR3 plus reference TRBV7-2 and TRBJ1-3, the full variable domain is GAGVSQSPSNKVTEKGKDVELRCDPISGHTALYWYRQSLGQGLEFLIYFQGNSAPDKSGLPSDRFSAERTGGSVSTLTIQRTQQEDSAVYLCASRADRGPGNTIYFGEGSWLTVV.